This TCR beta chain originates from a study of cytomegalovirus exposure and HLA in healthy donors. Overall study: As an earlier analysis found, roughly 180 million T cells yielded some 120 million unique TCR beta sequences. The study, taken as a whole, reports: As a later analysis revealed, most CMV-associated TCR beta chains appeared HLA-restricted. In an earlier analysis, productive rearrangement rates for most beta V segments clustered near 87% or 30%.

While unrecorded immune exposures were likely, the donors were nominally healthy when sampled. Worth noting for this clone: Its antigen remains unknown.

The study ran its PCR with 60 Vbeta and 13 Jbeta primers. The table came from immunoSEQ multiplex PCR; TCRdb's copy has only in-frame clones and leaves some out. The sample yields 150,000 to 200,000 clones, 60% to 80% seen once. CDR1 is MNHNS, CDR2 SASEGT, per germline. This CDR3 has 17 amino acids. J lost 4 bases, V lost 4 bases, and 8 bases had no gene match. This chain links TRBV6-1 with TRBJ2-1; 12 positions agree with TRBD2. The sequenced material came from PBMCs. The sequence derives from a woman between 45 and 65 years old in good health and CMV-seropositive. The CDR3 DNA reads TGTGCCAGCAGTGGTCGGACTAGCGGGGTTCTTTACAATGAGCAGTTCTTC. Amino acids: CASSGRTSGVLYNEQFF.